The 26 T cell receptor beta chains in this list originate from one sample, sequenced in a study of blood T cell repertoires in COVID-19. Clones were read by immunoSEQ multiplex PCR, and TCRdb kept only the in-frame ones, dropping some. Of more than 150,000 clones listed, roughly 94% are singletons. Sequenced input: peripheral blood. The receptor set was obtained from a man aged 25 to 40 with COVID-19, enrolled during active disease.

Written as DNA, the CDR3 is TGTGCCAGCAGTAGGACAGGGCGCCAAAACATTCAGTACTTC. Encoded protein: CASSRTGRQNIQYF. This rearrangement joins TRBV6-5 to TRBJ2-4; 8 positions match TRBD1. The V gene end was trimmed by 5 bases and the J gene end by 5 bases; junction bases not matched to a gene: 5. The CDR3 consists of 14 residues. Germline-derived CDR1 and CDR2 are MNHEY and SVGAGI.

The rearrangement links TRBV12-3 or TRBV12-4 to TRBJ1-2; TRBD1 is a possible D gene (5 bases). This CDR3 comprises 13 residues. V gave up 11 bases and J gave up 4 bases, with 17 bases separating them. The DNA for the CDR3 is TGTGCCGCCAAGCGGGACGGAGTCTATGGCTACACCTTC. Amino acids: CAAKRDGVYGYTF.

This rearrangement joins TRBV11-2 to TRBJ2-2, with TRBD2 matching 10 bases. CDR3 length: 16 amino acids. CDR1 and CDR2 (germline): SGHAT, FQNNGV. The trim removed 2 bases at V and 4 bases at J, leaving 4 bases unmatched. Written as DNA, the CDR3 is TGTGCCAGCAGCTTAAGACTAGCGGGCACCACCGGGGAGCTGTTTTTT. It encodes CASSLRLAGTTGELFF.

This clone was detected a few times. The J gene is TRBJ1-2, the V gene TRBV9; 11 bases are shared with TRBD1. CDR1 and CDR2 from the germline V gene are SGDLS and YYNGEE. The ends lost 4 bases at V and 4 bases at J; junction bases unmatched: 9. This CDR3 spans 16 amino acids. CDR3 in DNA: TGTGCCAGCAGCCCCCGGACAGGGGGCGCGATCTATGGCTACACCTTC. This sequence encodes CASSPRTGGAIYGYTF.

This rearrangement joins TRBV7-2 to TRBJ2-7; 13 bases map to TRBD2. Trimming at V came to 5 bases and at J to 3 bases, leaving 13 bases not matched to a gene. The CDR3 extends over 18 amino acids. Per the germline V gene, CDR1 is SGHTA and CDR2 is FQGNSA. CDR3 sequence: CASSTRLAGGPRNYEQYF. The CDR3 DNA sequence: TGTGCCAGCAGCACCCGACTAGCGGGGGGACCCCGGAACTACGAGCAGTACTTC.

This clone was observed once. The chain is built from TRBV6-5 and TRBJ1-1; no reliable D call. Germline lookup yields CDR1 MNHEY and CDR2 SVGAGI. Trimming removed 8 bases from V and 3 bases from J, with 7 bases in between. CDR3 size: 11 residues. The CDR3 sequence is CASYSYTEAFF. CDR3 in DNA: TGTGCCAGCTACTCTTACACTGAAGCTTTCTTT.

The chain recombines TRBV6-5 with TRBJ1-1, with 8 nucleotides matching TRBD1. There are 13 residues in the CDR3. V lost 4 bases to trimming and J lost 5 bases; unmatched junction nucleotides: 3. The germline V gene encodes CDR1 MNHEY and CDR2 SVGAGI. CDR3 nucleotide sequence: TGTGCCAGCAGTTTCAGGGGGCCTACTGAAGCTTTCTTT. Amino acids: CASSFRGPTEAFF.

The genes are TRBV30 and TRBJ1-5; D gene ambiguous. The V end was cut by 3 bases, the J end by 4 bases, with 13 bases between. Looked up from germline, CDR1 is GTSNPN and CDR2 is SVGIG (reference sequence). The CDR3 length is 14 residues. The CDR3 nucleotides are TGTGCCTGGAGAAAGGCCACGGAGAATCAGCCCCAGCATTTT. Its protein product is CAWRKATENQPQHF. The variable domain in full, completed from reference TRBV30 and TRBJ1-5, reads SQTIHQWPATLVQPVGSPLSLECTVEGTSNPNLYWYRQAAGRGLQLLFYSVGIGQISSEVPQNLSASRPQDRQFILSSKKLLLSDSGFYLCAWRKATENQPQHFGDGTRLSIL.

This rearrangement joins TRBV15 to TRBJ1-1; D is ambiguous. The germline V and J ends were trimmed by 1 base and 1 base, with 10 bases remaining between them. The CDR3 covers 15 residues. Germline V gene sequence: CDR1 LNHNV, CDR2 YYDKDF (reference sequence). The CDR3 region has the DNA TGTGCCACCAGCAGAGCATCCGAAGCGAACACTGAAGCTTTCTTT. Amino acids: CATSRASEANTEAFF.

This chain connects TRBV27 to TRBJ2-7; D is possibly TRBD2 (6 bases). This CDR3 has 15 residues. Germline CDR1 is MNHEY and CDR2 is SMNVEV (reference sequence). The V end was cut by 10 bases, the J end by 5 bases, with 24 bases between. CDR3: CANHSPRWGVNEQYF. The CDR3 DNA reads TGTGCCAACCACTCCCCTCGGTGGGGGGTCAACGAGCAGTACTTC.

This clone was found once. The chain combines TRBV30 with TRBJ1-1; a possible D gene is TRBD1 (5 bases). V was cut by 0 bases and J by 5 bases, with 13 bases left in between. CDR1 and CDR2 (germline): GTSNPN, SVGIG (reference sequence). The length of the CDR3 is 14 residues. The CDR3 is CAWSVKGIGTEAFF. CDR3 bases: TGTGCCTGGAGTGTAAAGGGGATCGGGACTGAAGCTTTCTTT.

The CDR3 coding sequence is TGTGCCAGCAGGGAGCGGGACGGTTTGGCCGGGGAGCTGTTTTTT. Translation gives CASRERDGLAGELFF. This chain uses TRBV25-1 with TRBJ2-2; 7 bases match TRBD2. CDR1 MGHDK and CDR2 SYGVNS come from the germline V gene. The ends lost 6 bases at V and 6 bases at J; junction bases unmatched: 10. The CDR3 is 15 amino acids.

The chain joins TRBV13 to TRBJ2-7, with 12 bases that match TRBD2. The CDR3 spans 17 residues. V shed 5 bases and J 5 bases; nucleotides not matched to a gene: 13. CDR1 PRHDT and CDR2 FYEKMQ come from the germline V gene (reference sequence). The CDR3 loop reads CASSPGLAGGTTHEQYF. The CDR3 nucleotides read TGTGCCAGCAGCCCCGGGCTAGCGGGGGGGACGACCCACGAGCAGTACTTC.

This chain joins TRBV6-6 and TRBJ1-1; 8 bases match TRBD1. Per the germline V gene, CDR1 is MNHNY and CDR2 is SVGAGI (reference sequence). Germline trimming cut 2 bases from V and 4 bases from J; bases unmatched to any gene: 6. This CDR3 has 15 amino acids. CDR3 in DNA: TGTGCCAGCAGTTACCCAGGAACAGGGGGCACTGAAGCTTTCTTT. It codes for CASSYPGTGGTEAFF.

The chain couples TRBV5-5 to TRBJ1-3, with D tentatively TRBD1 (5 bases). CDR3 length equals 17 residues. Germline V gene sequence: CDR1 SGHKS, CDR2 YYEKEE (reference sequence). The V and J ends lost 3 bases and 0 bases respectively, with 16 bases between them. CDR3 region: CASSSLAGGSSGNTIYF. The CDR3 region has the DNA TGTGCCAGCAGCTCTCTGGCCGGGGGTTCCTCTGGAAACACCATATATTTT.

The chain couples TRBV29-1 to TRBJ1-2; 8 bases align to TRBD1. Looked up from germline, CDR1 is SQVTM and CDR2 is ANQGSEA. This CDR3 is built from 13 residues. Losses at the gene ends were 7 bases for V and 1 base for J; bases not matched to a gene: 5. The CDR3: CSAGDRINYGYTF. For the CDR3, the DNA is TGCAGCGCCGGGGACAGGATTAACTATGGCTACACCTTC.

The chain carries TRBV27 and TRBJ2-7; maybe TRBD2 (6 bases). Germline CDR1 and CDR2: MNHEY and SMNVEV (reference sequence). This CDR3 is 15 amino acids long. V dropped 1 base and J dropped 2 bases, with 12 bases sitting between them. The CDR3 DNA follows: TGTGCCAGCAGTTTATTGGGGACTCGAACCTACGAGCAGTACTTC. This gives the protein CASSLLGTRTYEQYF.

The chain couples TRBV2 to TRBJ1-2; 8 nucleotides align to TRBD1. The CDR3 sequence is 15 residues long. The ends lost 6 bases at V and 4 bases at J; junction bases unmatched: 10. Germline V gene data show CDR1 as SNHLY and CDR2 as FYNNEI. The CDR3 sequence: CASRDRAIRVYGYTF. Here the CDR3 DNA reads TGTGCCAGCAGGGACAGGGCCATCCGGGTCTATGGCTACACCTTC.

The rearrangement links TRBV4-1 to TRBJ2-5; D remains ambiguous. This CDR3 has 15 residues. Trimming pared 0 bases from V and 2 bases from J, leaving 10 bases between. The germline V gene has CDR1 MGHRA and CDR2 YSYEKL. CDR3 DNA: TGCGCCAGCAGCCAAGATAGGAGACTTCAAGAGACCCAGTACTTC. It specifies CASSQDRRLQETQYF.

The J gene is TRBJ1-1, the V gene TRBV29-1, with 7 bases lining up with TRBD1. Germline loops: CDR1 SQVTM, CDR2 ANQGSEA. J gave up 4 bases and V 6 bases, and 8 bases lay outside the gene matches. This CDR3 has 13 residues. The DNA for the CDR3 is TGCAGCGTCTCGACAGGGCAGGGCACTGAAGCTTTCTTT. Residues: CSVSTGQGTEAFF.

The chain has TRBV9 and TRBJ1-1; 8 nucleotides line up with TRBD1. The germline gives CDR1 SGDLS, CDR2 YYNGEE. The CDR3 runs 18 residues. V lost 4 bases, J lost 1 base, and 15 bases stayed unmatched. CDR3 coding DNA: TGTGCCAGCAGCTCTGGACAGGGACGGAACTTGAGGAACACTGAAGCTTTCTTT. Translation gives CASSSGQGRNLRNTEAFF.

This chain connects TRBV19 to TRBJ1-3; D remains ambiguous. The CDR3 runs 15 residues. Germline loops: CDR1 LNHDA, CDR2 SQIVND (reference sequence). V lost 6 bases, J lost 0 bases, and 12 bases lay in between. CDR3 residues: CASREEKFSGNTIYF. The CDR3 DNA sequence: TGTGCCAGTAGAGAGGAAAAATTCTCTGGAAACACCATATATTTT.

This chain uses TRBV6-5 with TRBJ2-7; 8 nucleotides line up with TRBD1. The CDR3 has 14 residues. Germline CDR1 and CDR2: MNHEY and SVGAGI. J gave up 1 base and V 5 bases, and 4 bases lay outside the gene matches. This CDR3 is CASSPRTGSYEQYF. The CDR3 DNA reads TGTGCCAGCAGTCCCCGGACAGGGTCCTACGAGCAGTACTTC.

The J gene is TRBJ1-2, the V gene TRBV6-5; 10 bases agree with TRBD1. CDR1 is MNHEY, CDR2 SVGAGI, per germline. V lost 8 bases, J lost 7 bases, and 13 bases stayed unmatched. The CDR3 consists of 15 residues. The CDR3, as DNA: TGTGCCAGCGGGGATCGGGACAGGGGATCGTTTGGCTACACCTTC. It specifies CASGDRDRGSFGYTF.

CDR3 DNA sequence: TGTGCCAGCAGCTTAGCGGGGGCAGCTGGAAACACCATATATTTT. Translation gives CASSLAGAAGNTIYF. The V gene is TRBV7-9, the J gene TRBJ1-3; D is possibly TRBD1 (6 bases). V lost 0 bases to trimming and J lost 2 bases, with 8 bases between them. This CDR3 comprises 15 residues. CDR1 is SEHNR and CDR2 is FQNEAQ in the germline V gene (reference sequence).

This chain links TRBV5-1 with TRBJ2-2; D perhaps matches TRBD1 (5 bases). The CDR3 sequence is 14 residues long. The V and J ends lost 0 bases and 4 bases respectively, with 7 bases between them. Germline V CDR1 and CDR2: SGHRS, YFSETQ. CDR3 DNA sequence: TGCGCCAGCAGCTTGGGACAGTCCACCGGGGAGCTGTTTTTT. Its protein product is CASSLGQSTGELFF.